Listed below are T cell receptor beta chains from one sample, sequenced in a study of control samples from healthy donors and cancer patients. Libraries were prepared by immunoSEQ multiplex PCR; TCRdb keeps only in-frame clonotypes and omits some of them. The sample includes 95,000 to 100,000 clones, around 89% seen only once; the top ten take approximately 7.8%. The sequenced sample was blood. Every receptor here comes from a man aged 25 to 40 in good health. The CDR3 runs from the conserved cysteine through the conserved F or W. The D gene is left open where the match is weak. For some rows the clone size is stated as once, few or many, or as a class when expanded; others skip it.

J,size,V,D,DNA,CDR3
TRBJ2-3,once,TRBV6-4,TRBD2,TGTGCCAGCAGCCCCCCCCGACAGGGTGCTAGCGGGAGACCCACAGATACGCAGTATTTT,CASSPPRQGASGRPTDTQYF
TRBJ2-2,NA,TRBV5-1,NA,TGCGCCAGCAGTCGAGACTCGCTAGCAAACACCGGGGAGCTGTTTTTT,CASSRDSLANTGELFF
TRBJ1-1,many,TRBV7-9,NA,TGTGCCAGCAGCTTAACTCAGGGGAACACTGAAGCTTTCTTT,CASSLTQGNTEAFF
TRBJ2-7,NA,TRBV5-4,NA,TGTGCCAGCAGCTTGACGTCGGGAAGACAATACTTC,CASSLTSGRQYF
TRBJ2-2,once,TRBV4-3,TRBD1,TGCGCCAGCAGTCCGACCCCGCACACAGGGGGCGGCACCGGGGAGCTGTTTTTT,CASSPTPHTGGGTGELFF
TRBJ2-3,NA,TRBV27,NA,TGTGCCAGCAGTTTATATCGCACAGATACGCAGTATTTT,CASSLYRTDTQYF
TRBJ2-3,NA,TRBV30,NA,TGTGCCTGGAGTGTGATGGACGATACGCAGTATTTT,CAWSVMDDTQYF
TRBJ2-1,NA,TRBV6-6,NA,TGTGCCAGCAGTTACTCGGGCGGAGCTTACTACAATGAGCAGTTCTTC,CASSYSGGAYYNEQFF
TRBJ2-5,NA,TRBV5-1,TRBD2,TGCGCCAGCAGCTTGGCCGGAGCGGGGGGGCCTAAAGAGACCCAGTACTTC,CASSLAGAGGPKETQYF
TRBJ1-1,NA,TRBV6-5,NA,TGTGCCAGCAGTTCCCTCGGGGCGACTGAAGCTTTCTTT,CASSSLGATEAFF
TRBJ2-7,NA,TRBV7-2,NA,TGTGCCAGCAGCCGAGACACCTACGAGCAGTACTTC,CASSRDTYEQYF
TRBJ1-1,NA,TRBV7-8,NA,TGTGCCAGCAGCTTGTACAGGAACACTGAAGCTTTCTTT,CASSLYRNTEAFF
TRBJ1-1,NA,TRBV6-6,NA,TGTGCCAGCAGTTCGGGTTCACAAGCTTTCTTT,CASSSGSQAFF
TRBJ1-5,NA,TRBV27,NA,TGTGCCAGCAGTTTGGCGGGGGGCAATCAGCCCCAGCATTTT,CASSLAGGNQPQHF
TRBJ1-1,NA,TRBV6-4,NA,TGTGCCAGCAGTGAAATGACGGGGTCTCGGGGTTTCTTT,CASSEMTGSRGFF
TRBJ2-3,NA,TRBV7-8,NA,TGTGCCAGCAGCTCCGCGAGTAGCACAGATACGCAGTATTTT,CASSSASSTDTQYF
TRBJ2-2,NA,TRBV4-1,NA,TGCGCCAGCAGCCAAAGGGGGACCGGGGAGCTGTTTTTT,CASSQRGTGELFF
TRBJ2-3,once,TRBV10-1,NA,TGCGCCAGCAGTGAGTCGGCTTGGAGCACGCAGTATTTT,CASSESAWSTQYF
TRBJ1-2,NA,TRBV5-1,NA,TGCGCCAGCAGCTTGGAGGGCGGGAGACCTACTAACTATGGCTACACCTTC,CASSLEGGRPTNYGYTF
TRBJ2-3,NA,TRBV15,NA,TGTGCCACCAGCAAGGGTTCAGATACGCAGTATTTT,CATSKGSDTQYF
TRBJ1-1,NA,TRBV28,NA,TGTGCCAGCAGTTTGTTGCACACTGAAGCTTTCTTT,CASSLLHTEAFF
TRBJ1-1,few,TRBV18,NA,TGTGCCAGCTCACCAAAGACAAACACTGAAGCTTTCTTT,CASSPKTNTEAFF
TRBJ2-7,few,TRBV21-1,NA,TGTGCCAGCAGCAAAGGCAGAAAAGCCTCCTACGAGCAGTACTTC,CASSKGRKASYEQYF
TRBJ1-1,NA,TRBV12-3/TRBV12-4,NA,TGTGCCAGCAGTTTAGGGGTGGGGGAAGCTTTCTTT,CASSLGVGEAFF
TRBJ2-4,NA,TRBV6-5,NA,TGTGCCAGCAGTTACTCGGCGCAGGCAAAAAACATTCAGTACTTC,CASSYSAQAKNIQYF
TRBJ1-3,NA,TRBV11-2,TRBD1,TGTGCCAGCAGCCAGACAGGGCGTTGGACCATATATTTT,CASSQTGRWTIYF
TRBJ2-2,NA,TRBV4-3,NA,TGCGCCAGCAGCCAAGATCGCCGGGCGAACACCGGGGAGCTGTTTTTT,CASSQDRRANTGELFF
TRBJ1-1,NA,TRBV5-1,NA,TGCGCCAGCAGGGGAGAGGTGGTTGACACTGAAGCTTTCTTT,CASRGEVVDTEAFF
TRBJ1-4,NA,TRBV4-2,NA,TGTGCCAGCAGACCGAGTGGACAGCTTAATGAAAAACTGTTTTTT,CASRPSGQLNEKLFF
TRBJ1-6,few,TRBV3-1/TRBV3-2,NA,TGTGCCAGCAGCCCGACCCACGGGTCCTCACCCCTCCACTTT,CASSPTHGSSPLHF
TRBJ2-7,few,TRBV18,NA,TGTGCCAGCAATTATCAGGGGATCAGCTCCTACGAGCAGTACTTC,CASNYQGISSYEQYF
TRBJ2-3,few,TRBV6-4,TRBD2,TGTGCCAGCAGTGCGCTAGCGGGGGCCACAGATACGCAGTATTTT,CASSALAGATDTQYF
TRBJ1-2,NA,TRBV7-9,NA,TGTGCCAGCAGCTTAGAATCGACAGTAATGAGCGGCTACACCTTC,CASSLESTVMSGYTF
TRBJ2-1,NA,TRBV6-6,NA,TGTGCCAGCAGTTACTCGGAAAAAAATGAGCAGTTCTTC,CASSYSEKNEQFF
TRBJ2-3,NA,TRBV3-1/TRBV3-2,NA,TGTGCCAGCAGCCCGCTACACGGGGTCACAGATACGCAGTATTTT,CASSPLHGVTDTQYF
TRBJ1-5,NA,TRBV27,NA,TGTGCCAGCAGTTTATCGGTTTCGCAGCCCCAGCATTTT,CASSLSVSQPQHF
TRBJ2-1,NA,TRBV9,NA,TGTGCCAGCAGCTTTACGGACGGCGTTTTTGAGCAGTTCTTC,CASSFTDGVFEQFF
TRBJ2-7,NA,TRBV9,TRBD2,TGTGCCAGCAGCGCGTCGATAGCGGGAGTGGGGTACGAGCAGTACTTC,CASSASIAGVGYEQYF
TRBJ1-1,NA,TRBV5-4,NA,TGTGCCAGCAGCTTCAATCAAGGGGGGGTAACTGAAGCTTTCTTT,CASSFNQGGVTEAFF
TRBJ1-1,NA,TRBV27,NA,TGTGCCAGCAGCCGGGTTCAGGGCCAATACACTGAAGCTTTCTTT,CASSRVQGQYTEAFF
TRBJ2-5,NA,TRBV4-2,TRBD1,TGTGCCAGCAGCGCAGCACAGGGGGCTCGCGGAGAGACCCAGTACTTC,CASSAAQGARGETQYF
TRBJ1-1,NA,TRBV25-1,NA,TGTGCCAGCAGTGAACCCGGGGTAGACACTGAAGCTTTCTTT,CASSEPGVDTEAFF
TRBJ2-1,NA,TRBV21-1,NA,TGTGCCAGTCCCCAGAGGGGTGAGGTCGCGGGCAATGAGCAGTTCTTC,CASPQRGEVAGNEQFF
TRBJ2-1,NA,TRBV9,TRBD2,TGTGCCAGCAGCGCCACTAGCGGGAATGTCTACAATGAGCAGTTCTTC,CASSATSGNVYNEQFF
TRBJ2-5,NA,TRBV5-5,TRBD2,TGTGCCAGCAGCCCCCGGGGGGGGACTAGCGGGAGTGGAGAGACCCAGTACTTC,CASSPRGGTSGSGETQYF
TRBJ2-4,NA,TRBV3-1/TRBV3-2,NA,TGTGCCAGCAGCCAAGTTGGTATTCAGTACTTC,CASSQVGIQYF
TRBJ2-3,few,TRBV6-2/TRBV6-3,NA,TGTGCCAGCAGTTACTCGCAGGGCCCAGATACGCAGTATTTT,CASSYSQGPDTQYF
TRBJ2-1,few,TRBV7-3,NA,TGTGCCAGCAGCGAGTCTACCTACAATGAGCAGTTCTTC,CASSESTYNEQFF
TRBJ1-5,NA,TRBV28,NA,TGTGCCAGCAGTTTTCAGGGATGGAGATATAGCAATCAGCCCCAGCATTTT,CASSFQGWRYSNQPQHF
TRBJ2-5,NA,TRBV11-2,TRBD2,TGTGCCAGCAGCCCTTTGCGGGAGGGACAAGAGACCCAGTACTTC,CASSPLREGQETQYF